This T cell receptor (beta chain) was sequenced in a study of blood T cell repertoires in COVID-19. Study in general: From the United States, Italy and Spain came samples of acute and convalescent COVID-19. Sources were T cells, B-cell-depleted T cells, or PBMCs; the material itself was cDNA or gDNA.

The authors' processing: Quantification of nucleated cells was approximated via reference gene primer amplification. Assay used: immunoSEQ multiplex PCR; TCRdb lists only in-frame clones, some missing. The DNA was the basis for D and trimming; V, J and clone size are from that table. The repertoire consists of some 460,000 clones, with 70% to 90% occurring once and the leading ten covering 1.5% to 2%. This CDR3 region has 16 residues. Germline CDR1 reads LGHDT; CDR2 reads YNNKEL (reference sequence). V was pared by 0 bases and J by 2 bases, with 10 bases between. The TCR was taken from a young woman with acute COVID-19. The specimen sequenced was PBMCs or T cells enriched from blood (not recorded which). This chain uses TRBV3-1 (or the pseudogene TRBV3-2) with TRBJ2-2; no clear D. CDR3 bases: TGTGCCAGCAGCCAAGAGCGCCTTCTTAACACCGGGGAGCTGTTTTTT. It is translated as CASSQERLLNTGELFF.